The T cell receptor beta chain under discussion was sequenced for a study of T-cell memory formation after mild COVID-19. Turning to the study itself: Largely, TCR clusters stayed within a single donor. Study observations and caveats: In pre-infection memory, a portion of responding clones appeared, which suggested that cross-reactive memory joined. Largely, contracting CD4+ clones fell within CM and EM, and contracting CD8+ clones within EMRA.

TCRalpha and TCRbeta libraries used 5'RACE with constant-segment primers and UMIs. Using its own MiXCR run on the 5' RACE reads, TCRdb lists one record per CDR3 protein. The sample records almost 350,000 distinct CDR3 sequences, roughly 20% being singletons. Trimming cost V 6 bases and J 2 bases, with 13 bases left between them. CDR3 size: 14 residues. The germline CDR1 and CDR2 sequences are SEHNR and FQNEAQ (reference sequence). In its sample, this clonotype was seen a few times. Its antigen is currently unknown. Sequenced input: PBMCs or a T cell subset sorted from them (not recorded which). The J gene is TRBJ2-5, the V gene TRBV7-9; no clear D gene. The receptor's source is a man younger than 30 who had mild COVID-19 (a few samples of this study predate the infection). Cell type and time point are not known. CDR3 residues: CASRVAGLQETQYF. In DNA form, the CDR3 reads TGTGCCAGCAGGGTGGCAGGCCTTCAAGAGACCCAGTACTTC.